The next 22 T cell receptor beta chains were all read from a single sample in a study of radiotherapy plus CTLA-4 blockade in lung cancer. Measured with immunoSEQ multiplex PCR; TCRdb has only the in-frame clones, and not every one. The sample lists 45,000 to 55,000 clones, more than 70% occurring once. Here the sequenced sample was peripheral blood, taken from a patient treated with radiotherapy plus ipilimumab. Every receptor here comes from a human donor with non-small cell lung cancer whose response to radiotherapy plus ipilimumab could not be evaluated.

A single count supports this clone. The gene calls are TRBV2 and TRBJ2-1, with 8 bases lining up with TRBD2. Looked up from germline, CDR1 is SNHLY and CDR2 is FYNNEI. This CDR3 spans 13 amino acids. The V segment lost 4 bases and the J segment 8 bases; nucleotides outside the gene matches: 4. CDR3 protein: CASSGGLVYEQFF. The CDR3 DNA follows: TGTGCCAGCAGTGGGGGACTAGTATATGAGCAGTTCTTC.

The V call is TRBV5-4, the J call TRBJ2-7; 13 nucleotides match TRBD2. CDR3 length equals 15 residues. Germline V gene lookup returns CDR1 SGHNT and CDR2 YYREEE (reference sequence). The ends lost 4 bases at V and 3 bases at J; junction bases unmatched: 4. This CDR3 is CASSQGLAGDYEQYF. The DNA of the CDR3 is TGTGCCAGCAGCCAAGGACTAGCGGGAGACTACGAGCAGTACTTC. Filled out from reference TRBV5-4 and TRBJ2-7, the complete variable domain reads ETGVTQSPTHLIKTRGQQVTLRCSSQSGHNTVSWYQQALGQGPQFIFQYYREEENGRGNFPPRFSGLQFPNYSSELNVNALELDDSALYLCASSQGLAGDYEQYFGPGTRLTVT.

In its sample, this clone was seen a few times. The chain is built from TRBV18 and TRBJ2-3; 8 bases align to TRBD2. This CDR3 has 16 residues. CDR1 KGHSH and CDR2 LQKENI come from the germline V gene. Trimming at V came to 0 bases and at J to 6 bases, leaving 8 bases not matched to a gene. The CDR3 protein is CASSPPQGGGRDTQYF. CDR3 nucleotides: TGTGCCAGCTCACCACCTCAAGGTGGCGGGAGGGATACGCAGTATTTT.

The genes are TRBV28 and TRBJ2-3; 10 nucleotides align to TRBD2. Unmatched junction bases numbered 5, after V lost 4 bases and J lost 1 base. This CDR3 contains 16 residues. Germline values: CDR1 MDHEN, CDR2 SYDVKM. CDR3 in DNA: TGTGCCAGCAGTTCCACTAGCGGGAAAGGCACAGATACGCAGTATTTT. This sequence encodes CASSSTSGKGTDTQYF.

This CDR3 is CASSSRGETQYF. CDR3 nucleotide sequence: TGCGCCAGCAGCTCCAGGGGAGAGACCCAGTACTTC. The chain is built from TRBV5-1 and TRBJ2-5, with TRBD1 as a possible D gene (6 bases). The CDR3 contains 12 residues. The ends were cut back, 3 bases at V and 4 bases at J, with 7 bases in the middle. Germline V lookup: CDR1 SGHRS, CDR2 YFSETQ.

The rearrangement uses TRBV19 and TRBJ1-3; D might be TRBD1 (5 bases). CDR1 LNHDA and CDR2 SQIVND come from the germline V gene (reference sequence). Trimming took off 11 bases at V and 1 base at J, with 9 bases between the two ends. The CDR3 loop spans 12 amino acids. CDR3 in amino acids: CACGGSGNTIYF. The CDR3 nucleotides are TGTGCCTGTGGGGGGTCTGGAAACACCATATATTTT.

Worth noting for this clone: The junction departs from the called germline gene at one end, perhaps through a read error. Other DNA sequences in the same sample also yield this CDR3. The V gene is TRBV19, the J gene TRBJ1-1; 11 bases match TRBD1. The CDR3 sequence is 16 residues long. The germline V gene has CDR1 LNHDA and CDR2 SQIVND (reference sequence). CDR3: CASSIGQGAVSTEAFF. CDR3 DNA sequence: TGTGCCAGTAGTATTGGACAGGGGGCAGTGAGCACTGAAGCCTTCTTT.

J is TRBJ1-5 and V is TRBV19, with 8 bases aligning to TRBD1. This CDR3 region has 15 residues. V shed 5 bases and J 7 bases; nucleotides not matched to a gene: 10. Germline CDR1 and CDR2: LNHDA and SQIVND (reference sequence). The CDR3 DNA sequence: TGTGCCAGTAGTCAACAGACAGGGGTGGGACAGCCCCAGCATTTT. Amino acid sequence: CASSQQTGVGQPQHF.

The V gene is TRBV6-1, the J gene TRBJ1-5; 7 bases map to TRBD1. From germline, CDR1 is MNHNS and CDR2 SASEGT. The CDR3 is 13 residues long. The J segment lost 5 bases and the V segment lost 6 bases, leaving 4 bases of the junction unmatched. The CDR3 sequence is CASRTTGDQPQHF. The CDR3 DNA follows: TGTGCCAGCAGAACAACAGGGGATCAGCCCCAGCATTTT.

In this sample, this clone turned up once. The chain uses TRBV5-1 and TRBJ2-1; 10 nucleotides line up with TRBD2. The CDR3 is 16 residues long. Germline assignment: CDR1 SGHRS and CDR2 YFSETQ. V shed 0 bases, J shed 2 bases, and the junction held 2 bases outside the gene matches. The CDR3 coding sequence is TGCGCCAGCAGCTTGGGTCTAGCGGGAGCCTACAATGAGCAGTTCTTC. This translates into CASSLGLAGAYNEQFF.

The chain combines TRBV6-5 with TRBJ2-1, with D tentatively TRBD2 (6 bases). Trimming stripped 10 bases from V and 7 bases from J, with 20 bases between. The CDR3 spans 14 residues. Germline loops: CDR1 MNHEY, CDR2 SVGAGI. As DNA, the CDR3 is TGTGCCACAGGCCGGCGGGGCGCGAGGAATGAGCAGTTCTTC. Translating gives CATGRRGARNEQFF.

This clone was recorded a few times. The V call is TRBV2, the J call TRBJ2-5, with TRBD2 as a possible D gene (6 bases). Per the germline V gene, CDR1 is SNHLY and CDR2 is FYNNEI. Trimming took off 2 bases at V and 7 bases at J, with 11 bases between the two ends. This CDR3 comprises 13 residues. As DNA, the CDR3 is TGTGCCAGCAGTGAATCCCAGGAGGGGACCCAGTACTTC. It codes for CASSESQEGTQYF.

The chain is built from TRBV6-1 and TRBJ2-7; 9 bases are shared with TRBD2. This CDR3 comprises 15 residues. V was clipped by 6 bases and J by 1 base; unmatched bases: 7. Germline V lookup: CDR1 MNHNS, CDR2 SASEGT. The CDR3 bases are TGTGCCAGCAGAAGTAGCGGGAGAAGGTCCTACGAGCAGTACTTC. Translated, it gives CASRSSGRRSYEQYF.

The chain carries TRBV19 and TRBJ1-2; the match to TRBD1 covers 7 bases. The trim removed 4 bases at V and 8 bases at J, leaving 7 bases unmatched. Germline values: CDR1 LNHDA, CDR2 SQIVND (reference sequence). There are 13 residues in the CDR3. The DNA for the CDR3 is TGTGCCAGTAGTAGTGACAGGGTGGAAGGCTACACCTTC. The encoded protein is CASSSDRVEGYTF. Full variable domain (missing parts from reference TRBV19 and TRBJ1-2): DGGITQSPKYLFRKEGQNVTLSCEQNLNHDAMYWYRQDPGQGLRLIYYSQIVNDFQKGDIAEGYSVSREKKESFPLTVTSAQKNPTAFYLCASSSDRVEGYTFGSGTRLTVV.

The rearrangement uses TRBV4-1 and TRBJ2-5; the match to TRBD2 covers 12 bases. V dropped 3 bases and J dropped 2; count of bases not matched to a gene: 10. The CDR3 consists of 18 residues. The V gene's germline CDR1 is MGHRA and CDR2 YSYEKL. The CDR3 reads CASSQGLAGGPGQETQYF. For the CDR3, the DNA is TGCGCCAGCAGCCAGGGTCTAGCGGGAGGGCCGGGACAAGAGACCCAGTACTTC.

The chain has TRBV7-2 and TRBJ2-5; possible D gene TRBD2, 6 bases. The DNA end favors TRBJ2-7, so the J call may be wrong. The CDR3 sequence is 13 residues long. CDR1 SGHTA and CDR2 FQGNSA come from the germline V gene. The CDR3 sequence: CASRPAGGHEQYF. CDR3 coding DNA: TGTGCCAGCAGGCCTGCCGGGGGTCACGAGCAGTACTTC.

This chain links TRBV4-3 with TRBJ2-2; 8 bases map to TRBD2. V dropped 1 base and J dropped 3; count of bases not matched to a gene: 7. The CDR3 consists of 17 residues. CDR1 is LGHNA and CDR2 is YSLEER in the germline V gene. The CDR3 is CASSQVPGRADTGELFF. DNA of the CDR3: TGCGCCAGCAGCCAAGTACCCGGGAGGGCCGACACCGGGGAGCTGTTTTTT.

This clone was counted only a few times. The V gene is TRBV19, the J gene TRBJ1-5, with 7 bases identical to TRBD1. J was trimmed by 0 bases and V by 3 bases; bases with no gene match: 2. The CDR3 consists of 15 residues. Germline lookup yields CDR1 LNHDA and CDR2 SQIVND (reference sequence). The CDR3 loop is CASSIDRVSNQPQHF. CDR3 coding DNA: TGTGCCAGTAGTATTGACAGGGTTAGCAATCAGCCCCAGCATTTT.

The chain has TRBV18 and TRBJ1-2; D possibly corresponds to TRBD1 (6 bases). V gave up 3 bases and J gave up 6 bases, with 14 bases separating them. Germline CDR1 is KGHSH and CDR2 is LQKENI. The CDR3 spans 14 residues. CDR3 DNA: TGTGCCAGCTCACCGATCGGGGGGGCGGATGGCTACACCTTC. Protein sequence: CASSPIGGADGYTF.

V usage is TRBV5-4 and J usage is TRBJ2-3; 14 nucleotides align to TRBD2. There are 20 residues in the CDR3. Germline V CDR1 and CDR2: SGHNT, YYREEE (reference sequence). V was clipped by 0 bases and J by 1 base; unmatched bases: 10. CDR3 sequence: CASSLEPGLAGVVGTDTQYF. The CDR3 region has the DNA TGTGCCAGCAGCTTGGAGCCGGGACTAGCGGGAGTTGTTGGCACAGATACGCAGTATTTT.

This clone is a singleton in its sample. CDR3 coding DNA: TGTGCCAGCAGTTACCGGGGGGCATGGGATGAAAAACTGTTTTTT. Its protein is CASSYRGAWDEKLFF. The chain links TRBV6-5 to TRBJ1-4; D is possibly TRBD1 (6 bases). The germline V gene has CDR1 MNHEY and CDR2 SVGAGI. The CDR3 length is 15 residues. The V gene lost 2 bases and the J gene lost 6 bases, with 13 bases spanning the gap.

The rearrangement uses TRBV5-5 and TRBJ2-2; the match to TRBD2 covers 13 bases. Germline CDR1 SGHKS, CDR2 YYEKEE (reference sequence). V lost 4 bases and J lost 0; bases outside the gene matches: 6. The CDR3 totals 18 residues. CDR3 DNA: TGTGCCAGCAGCGATTCAGGGACTAGCGGGACGAACACCGGGGAGCTGTTTTTT. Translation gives CASSDSGTSGTNTGELFF.